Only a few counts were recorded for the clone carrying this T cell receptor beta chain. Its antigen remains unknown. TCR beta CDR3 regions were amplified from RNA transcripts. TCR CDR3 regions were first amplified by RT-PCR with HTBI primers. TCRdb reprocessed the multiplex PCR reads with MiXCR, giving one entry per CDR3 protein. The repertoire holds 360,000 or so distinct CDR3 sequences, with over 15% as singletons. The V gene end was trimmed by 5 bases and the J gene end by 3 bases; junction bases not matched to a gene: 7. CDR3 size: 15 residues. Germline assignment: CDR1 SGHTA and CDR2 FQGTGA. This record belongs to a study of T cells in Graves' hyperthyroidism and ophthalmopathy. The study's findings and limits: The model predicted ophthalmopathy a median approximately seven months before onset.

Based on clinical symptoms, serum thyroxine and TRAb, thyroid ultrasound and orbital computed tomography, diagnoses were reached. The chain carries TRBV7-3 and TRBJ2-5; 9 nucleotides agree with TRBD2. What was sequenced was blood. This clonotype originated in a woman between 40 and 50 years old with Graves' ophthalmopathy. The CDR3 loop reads CASSLGASGKETQYF. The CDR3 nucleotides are TGTGCCAGCAGCCTAGGGGCTAGCGGGAAAGAGACCCAGTACTTC. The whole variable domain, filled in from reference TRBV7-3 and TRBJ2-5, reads GAGVSQTPSNKVTEKGKYVELRCDPISGHTALYWYRQSLGQGPEFLIYFQGTGAADDSGLPNDRFFAVRPEGSVSTLKIQRTERGDSAVYLCASSLGASGKETQYFGPGTRLLVL.